The 6 T cell receptor beta chains below were found in one sample sequenced in a study of blood T cell repertoires in COVID-19. Assay: immunoSEQ multiplex PCR; the TCRdb copy retains only in-frame clones and omits some. Among about 130,000 clones listed, 81% were seen once. The sequencing sample was made of peripheral blood. Receptors were obtained from a man in his thirties or forties with COVID-19, enrolled during active disease.

The V call is TRBV6-2 or TRBV6-3, the J call TRBJ1-1; D is uncertain. Germline V gene lookup returns CDR1 MNHEY and CDR2 SVGEGT. The CDR3 sequence is 13 residues long. V lost 2 bases, J lost 7 bases, and 11 bases lay in between. The CDR3 region is CASSYPHSNEAFF. CDR3 bases: TGTGCCAGCAGTTACCCTCATAGTAATGAAGCTTTCTTT.

The rearrangement uses TRBV4-1 and TRBJ2-2, with 7 bases identical to TRBD2. Trimming at V came to 5 bases and at J to 2 bases, leaving 5 bases not matched to a gene. The CDR3 runs 15 residues. Per germline, CDR1 MGHRA and CDR2 YSYEKL. This CDR3 is CASSRLAANTGELFF. CDR3 in DNA: TGCGCCAGCAGCAGGCTAGCGGCCAACACCGGGGAGCTGTTTTTT.

V and J are TRBV11-1 and TRBJ2-3, with a possible D match to TRBD1 (5 bases). V was cut by 5 bases and J by 2 bases, with 17 bases left in between. Germline CDR1 and CDR2: SGHAT and FQDESV (reference sequence). This CDR3 region has 16 residues. The CDR3 spells CASSGERGQPTDTQYF. DNA of the CDR3: TGTGCCAGCAGCGGGGAAAGAGGACAACCCACAGATACGCAGTATTTT. Using reference TRBV11-1 and TRBJ2-3 for the parts outside the CDR3, the full variable domain is EAEVAQSPRYKITEKSQAVAFWCDPISGHATLYWYRQILGQGPELLVQFQDESVVDDSQLPKDRFSAERLKGVDSTLKIQPAELGDSAMYLCASSGERGQPTDTQYFGPGTRLTVL.

The chain uses TRBV10-3 and TRBJ1-1, with a tentative D call TRBD1 (6 bases). CDR1 is ENHRY and CDR2 is SYGVKD in the germline V gene. V dropped 3 bases and J dropped 3 bases, with 8 bases sitting between them. The CDR3 covers 13 residues. CDR3 nucleotide sequence: TGTGCCATCAGTGACAGACAGGACACTGAAGCTTTCTTT. The encoded protein is CAISDRQDTEAFF.

The rearrangement joins TRBV11-2 to TRBJ1-3; no definite D call. Germline values: CDR1 SGHAT, CDR2 FQNNGV. There are 14 residues in the CDR3. V dropped 3 bases and J dropped 0 bases, with 6 bases sitting between them. CDR3 sequence reads: CASSLAPSGNTIYF. As DNA, the CDR3 is TGTGCCAGCAGCTTGGCTCCCTCTGGAAACACCATATATTTT.

This chain uses TRBV18 with TRBJ2-7; 7 nucleotides match TRBD2. This CDR3 has 13 residues. The trim removed 4 bases at V and 5 bases at J, leaving 5 bases unmatched. In germline, CDR1 is KGHSH, CDR2 LQKENI. CDR3 sequence: CASSRRLAHEQYF. DNA of the CDR3: TGTGCCAGCTCACGTAGACTAGCCCACGAGCAGTACTTC. Variable domain in full (rest from reference TRBV18 and TRBJ2-7): NAGVMQNPRHLVRRRGQEARLRCSPMKGHSHVYWYRQLPEEGLKFMVYLQKENIIDESGMPKERFSAEFPKEGPSILRIQQVVRGDSAAYFCASSRRLAHEQYFGPGTRLTVT.